This T cell receptor beta chain originates from a study of persistence of HIV-infected CD4 T cells. Study results and limitations: CMV- and Gag-responding cells had lower TCRbeta richness than CD3/CD28-responding cells. Degenerate expanded CDR3beta sequences were enriched among CMV- and Gag-responding cells.

The stimulus was lysate of CMV-infected fibroblasts, around 9.3 ug/mL. Sorting of responding CD4+ T cells relied on upregulated CD40 ligand together with CD69. This was the immunoSEQ version 4 assay in survey mode. Genomic DNA was diluted to 10 ng/uL, up to roughly 1 ug per sample. Libraries were prepared by immunoSEQ multiplex PCR; TCRdb keeps only in-frame clonotypes and omits some of them. The sample carries about 15,000 clones, 65% to 75% recorded once. After removal of 10 bases from V and 6 bases from J, the junction contained 8 bases not matched to a gene. Germline values: CDR1 MDHEN, CDR2 SYDVKM. The CDR3 is 14 amino acids. Notes on this clone: Its target is unknown.

This material consisted of CD4+ T cells sorted from PBMCs after approximately 19-hour stimulation, taken from a patient who received antiretroviral therapy. This receptor was taken from an adult man with HIV who was CMV-seropositive. The chain links TRBV28 to TRBJ1-5; 11 bases agree with TRBD1. CDR3 nucleotide sequence: TGTGCCACCGCGGGACAGGGGGATCTTCAGCCCCAGCATTTT. As protein: CATAGQGDLQPQHF.